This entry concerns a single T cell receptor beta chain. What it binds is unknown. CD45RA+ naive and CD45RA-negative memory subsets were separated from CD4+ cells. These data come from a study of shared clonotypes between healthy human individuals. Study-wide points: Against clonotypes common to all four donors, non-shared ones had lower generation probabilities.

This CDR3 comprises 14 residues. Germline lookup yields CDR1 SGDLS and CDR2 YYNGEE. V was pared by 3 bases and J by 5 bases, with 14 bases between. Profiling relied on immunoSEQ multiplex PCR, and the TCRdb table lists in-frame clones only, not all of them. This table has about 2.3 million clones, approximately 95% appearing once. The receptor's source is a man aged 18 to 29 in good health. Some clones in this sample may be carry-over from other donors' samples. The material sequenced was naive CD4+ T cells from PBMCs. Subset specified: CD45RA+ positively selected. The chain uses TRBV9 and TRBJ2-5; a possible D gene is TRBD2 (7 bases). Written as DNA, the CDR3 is TGTGCCAGCAGCGAACCAGGGAGGGGGGAGACCCAGTACTTC. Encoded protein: CASSEPGRGETQYF. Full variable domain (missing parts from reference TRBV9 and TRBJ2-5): DSGVTQTPKHLITATGQRVTLRCSPRSGDLSVYWYQQSLDQGLQFLIQYYNGEERAKGNILERFSAQQFPDLHSELNLSSLELGDSALYFCASSEPGRGETQYFGPGTRLLVL.